The 23 T cell receptor beta chains given below trace back to one sample, sequenced in a study of tumor and adjacent non-tumor tissue in lung cancer. RNA was extracted from bulk tissue without any cell sorting. Distant lung tissue was collected more than 3 cm away from the tumor edge. The library came from three nested PCR rounds adapted from ARM-PCR protocols. TCRdb called the multiplex PCR reads again in MiXCR, with one record for every CDR3 protein. The sample contains 43,000 or so distinct CDR3 sequences, roughly 60% of which appear only once. Input material: distant non-tumor lung tissue. The receptors were gathered from a man aged 50-59 years with non-small cell lung cancer.

As regards this clonotype: At one end the junction does not follow the germline gene, possibly because of a read error. The chain links TRBV27 to TRBJ2-7; a possible D gene is TRBD1 (5 bases). Per germline, CDR1 MNHEY and CDR2 SMNVEV (reference sequence). The CDR3 sequence is 14 residues long. The CDR3 is CASSGQGSSYEHYF. The DNA of the CDR3 is TGTGCCAGCAGTGGTCAGGGATCCTCCTACGAGCACTACTTC.

This clonotype was detected many times. The rearrangement uses TRBV5-4 and TRBJ2-3, with D tentatively TRBD2 (5 bases). The CDR3 totals 14 residues. Trimming stripped 8 bases from V and 1 base from J, with 14 bases between. The germline V gene has CDR1 SGHNT and CDR2 YYREEE (reference sequence). This chain's CDR3 is CARAVGGRTDTQYF. In DNA form, the CDR3 reads TGTGCCAGAGCAGTAGGAGGCCGCACAGATACGCAGTATTTT.

As regards this clonotype: A read error is possible here, since a much larger clone lies one base away. V gene TRBV5-1 combines with J gene TRBJ2-7, with D unclear. Germline CDR1 SGHRS, CDR2 YFSETQ. V shed 0 bases and J shed 3 bases, with 10 bases lying between them. The CDR3 covers 14 residues. The CDR3 loop reads CASSLGNINYEQYF. The CDR3 nucleotides are TGCGCCAGCAGCTTGGGGAACATAAACTACGAGCAGTACTTC.

The chain carries TRBV4-2 and TRBJ1-6; possibly TRBD1 for D (6 bases). V was clipped by 0 bases and J by 8 bases, with 8 bases between them. Germline lookup yields CDR1 LGHNA and CDR2 YNFKEQ. The CDR3 runs to 14 residues. This CDR3 reads CASSQEGGDSPLHF. CDR3 DNA sequence: TGTGCCAGCAGCCAAGAAGGGGGTGATTCACCCCTCCACTTT.

Comment on this clonotype: A read error may produce the germline difference seen at one junction end. V gene TRBV20-1 combines with J gene TRBJ2-5; a weak D match, TRBD1 (5 bases). This CDR3 is 15 amino acids long. Germline values: CDR1 DFQATT, CDR2 SNEGSKA (reference sequence). The CDR3 region is CSARDGAGSREIQYF. As DNA, the CDR3 is TGCAGTGCTAGAGATGGGGCAGGGTCCCGAGAGATCCAGTACTTC.

This clonotype was seen repeatedly, ten times or more. This chain links TRBV14 with TRBJ2-7, with D unclear. V lost 4 bases, J lost 0 bases, and 7 bases lay in between. Germline V gene data show CDR1 as SGHDN and CDR2 as FVKESK. This CDR3 is 13 amino acids long. CDR3 sequence reads: CASSLDASYEQYF. The CDR3 DNA sequence: TGTGCCAGCAGCCTGGACGCCTCCTACGAGCAGTACTTC.

Remarks on this clonotype: A much larger clonotype is one base distant, so this may be a read error. The chain employs TRBV28 and TRBJ2-7, with TRBD2 identical over 7 bases. The CDR3 length is 14 residues. V shed 9 bases and J 6 bases; nucleotides not matched to a gene: 14. Germline assignment: CDR1 MDHEN and CDR2 SYDVKM. CDR3 sequence reads: CARSLSGMAREQYF. In nucleotides, the CDR3 is TGTGCCAGGAGCCTCAGCGGGATGGCTCGCGAGCAGTACTTC.

A note on this clonotype: The junction departs from germline at one end; a sequencing error may be responsible. The V and J genes are TRBV10-1 and TRBJ2-2; D perhaps matches TRBD2 (5 bases). Germline V lookup: CDR1 WNHNN, CDR2 SYGVQD (reference sequence). The CDR3 runs 14 residues. This CDR3 is CVNSGGVNTGELFF. The CDR3 DNA follows: TGTGTCAACAGTGGAGGAGTGAACACCGGGGAGCTGTTTTTT.

About this clonotype itself: The CDR3 does not end in the conserved phenylalanine or tryptophan, so this is likely a read error. This chain uses TRBV20-1 with TRBJ1-1; D is uncertain. The CDR3 has 10 residues. CDR1 and CDR2 from the germline V gene are DFQATT and SNEGSKA (reference sequence). The ends were cut back, 8 bases at V and 6 bases at J, with 10 bases in the middle. DNA of the CDR3: TGCAGTACCCGGACCCCTGAAGCTTTCCTT. Its translation: CSTRTPEAFL.

The gene calls are TRBV7-9 and TRBJ2-3; D perhaps matches TRBD2 (5 bases). V dropped 6 bases and J dropped 8 bases, with 15 bases sitting between them. Germline CDR1 and CDR2: SEHNR and FQNEAQ (reference sequence). The CDR3 runs to 13 residues. The CDR3 sequence is CASRRGKGVTQYF. CDR3 sequence (DNA): TGTGCCAGCAGAAGAGGGAAGGGAGTTACGCAGTATTTT.

Worth noting for this clonotype: No conserved phenylalanine or tryptophan ends this CDR3, so it is likely a read error. The CDR3 DNA follows: TGTGCCAGCAGTTTATATTTCAGGGCGCTCAATCAGCCCCAGCATCTT. Its protein is CASSLYFRALNQPQHL. The V call is TRBV28, the J call TRBJ1-5; weak D call: TRBD1 (5 bases). The V and J ends lost 1 base and 3 bases respectively, with 13 bases between them. The germline V gene encodes CDR1 MDHEN and CDR2 SYDVKM. The CDR3 is 16 amino acids.

This chain joins TRBV7-3 and TRBJ2-7, with 8 positions matching TRBD1. Germline V CDR1 and CDR2: SGHTA, FQGTGA. The V gene end was trimmed by 5 bases and the J gene end by 2 bases; junction bases not matched to a gene: 5. The CDR3 sequence is 14 residues long. DNA for the CDR3: TGTGCCAGCAGCCTTTCAGGGGGCACCTACGAGCAGTACTTC. It codes for CASSLSGGTYEQYF.

Worth noting for this clonotype: The junction shows a germline mismatch at one end, possibly a read error. This chain connects TRBV12-3 or TRBV12-4 to TRBJ2-5; no clear D gene. The CDR3 covers 17 residues. In nucleotides, the CDR3 is TGTGCCAGCAGTTTCGAATTGCCGGACGGAGCCCAAGAGACGCAGTACTTC. Translated: CASSFELPDGAQETQYF.

The CDR3 sequence is CASSEGHRLNYGYTF. CDR3 DNA: TGTGCCAGCAGTGAGGGGCACCGTCTAAACTATGGCTACACCTTC. J is TRBJ1-2 and V is TRBV2, with a weak D call TRBD1 (5 bases). Trimming stripped 3 bases from V and 2 bases from J, with 13 bases between. The germline gives CDR1 SNHLY, CDR2 FYNNEI. The CDR3 is made up of 15 amino acids.

Worth noting for this clonotype: One end of the junction varies from germline; a read error may be responsible. The V gene is TRBV5-1, the J gene TRBJ2-7; the D gene could be TRBD1 or TRBD2 (7 bases each). The CDR3 contains 16 residues. From germline, CDR1 is SGHRS and CDR2 YFSETQ. The CDR3, as DNA: TGCACCAGCAGCGCGCTACCGACAGGGAGGGTATACGAGCAGTACTTC. This translates into CTSSALPTGRVYEQYF. Filled out from reference TRBV5-1 and TRBJ2-7, the complete variable domain reads KAGVTQTPRYLIKTRGQQVTLSCSPISGHRSVSWYQQTPGQGLQFLFEYFSETQRNKGNFPGRFSGRQFSNSRSEMNVSTLELGDSALYLCTSSALPTGRVYEQYFGPGTRLTVT.

The chain is built from TRBV25-1 and TRBJ1-5; no clear D gene. Germline CDR1 MGHDK, CDR2 SYGVNS. CDR3 length equals 15 residues. Trimming removed 11 bases from V and 0 bases from J, with 17 bases in between. In nucleotides, the CDR3 is TGTGCCGGCCCTACCCCGTCCATTAGCAATCAGCCCCAGCATTTT. It is translated as CAGPTPSISNQPQHF.

Concerning this clonotype itself: Sequence at one end of the junction differs from germline and may be a read error. The chain joins TRBV13 to TRBJ2-3; D remains unclear. The germline V gene has CDR1 PRHDT and CDR2 FYEKMQ (reference sequence). The CDR3 is 13 amino acids. In nucleotides, the CDR3 is TGTGCCAGCAGCCGCCTACTCGCAGATACACAGTATTTT. Translated, it gives CASSRLLADTQYF.

On this clonotype itself: Possible read error: a much larger clone is one base away. The chain uses TRBV14 and TRBJ2-1; 9 bases are shared with TRBD2. The CDR3 loop spans 20 amino acids. From germline, CDR1 is SGHDN and CDR2 FVKESK. Written as DNA, the CDR3 is TGTGCCAGCAGTCTACGGGGGTTTCTAGCGGGGAGTGCTTCCTACAATGAGCAGCTCTTC. Amino acids: CASSLRGFLAGSASYNEQLF.

Points on this clonotype: This clone may be a read error of a much larger clone one base away. The V and J genes are TRBV5-4 and TRBJ1-1, with D perhaps TRBD1 (5 bases). This CDR3 comprises 14 residues. Per the germline V gene, CDR1 is SGHNT and CDR2 is YYREEE (reference sequence). Trimming removed 4 bases at V and 11 bases at J, with 21 bases between. As DNA, the CDR3 is TGTGCCAGCAGCCGTGAATGGGGCCAAGGTGATGCTTTCTTT. This gives the protein CASSREWGQGDAFF.

Points on this clonotype: The germline gene is not matched at one end of the junction; a read error may be the cause. This chain uses TRBV11-3 with TRBJ2-1, with 12 bases identical to TRBD2. In germline, CDR1 is SGHNT, CDR2 YENEEA. The CDR3 length is 15 residues. DNA of the CDR3: TGTGCTAGCAGCACCGGACTAGCGGGGTACAATGATCAGTTCTTC. Translation: CASSTGLAGYNDQFF.

This clonotype was counted only a few times. The junction departs from the called germline gene at one end, perhaps through a read error. The V gene is TRBV11-3, the J gene TRBJ2-2; no definite D call. The germline gives CDR1 SGHNT, CDR2 YENEEA. This CDR3 comprises 14 residues. CDR3 bases: TGTGCCAACAGCTTAGATTTGATTTCCGGGGAGCTGTTTTTT. Protein sequence: CANSLDLISGELFF.

The chain couples TRBV30 to TRBJ2-3, with D possibly matching TRBD2 (5 bases). Trimming pared 0 bases from V and 2 bases from J, leaving 6 bases between. The germline V gene encodes CDR1 GTSNPN and CDR2 SVGIG (reference sequence). This CDR3 is built from 13 residues. CDR3 sequence reads: CAWSVGNTDTQYF. CDR3 bases: TGTGCCTGGAGTGTCGGGAACACAGATACGCAGTATTTT.

Remarks on this clonotype: A read error is likely, as this CDR3 ends without the conserved phenylalanine or tryptophan. V is TRBV6-6 and J is TRBJ2-1; D not certain. The CDR3 runs 15 residues. In germline, CDR1 is MNHNY, CDR2 SVGAGI (reference sequence). The CDR3 DNA is TGCGCCAGCAGTTACTCCCCTCTGGCCTTGGATGAGCAGTTCCTC. This encodes CASSYSPLALDEQFL.